The clone carrying this T cell receptor beta chain is a singleton in its sample. Its matching antigen is unknown. After stimulus-free culture, autoproliferating CFSE-dim and non-proliferating CFSE-high T cells were sequenced separately. Fewer than 65 million CFSE-labeled PBMCs were cultured about seven days unstimulated, then replicate wells were pooled. Without exogenous stimuli, approximately 0.48 uM CFSE-labeled PBMCs were cultured serum-free. CDR3 length: 13 residues. CDR1 is MDHEN and CDR2 is SYDVKM in the germline V gene. V dropped 7 bases and J dropped 4 bases, with 10 bases sitting between them. This specimen belongs to a study of memory B cells and T cells in multiple sclerosis. Study-wide findings and caveats: Compartments had unequal clone-set sizes, affecting shared clonotype counts.

Profiling relied on immunoSEQ multiplex PCR, and the TCRdb table lists in-frame clones only, not all of them. The sample has approximately 12,000 clones; roughly 81% are singletons. Sequencing was performed on PBMCs from blood kept in culture. The clonotype originates from a human donor with multiple sclerosis. The chain employs TRBV28 and TRBJ1-4, with a possible D match to TRBD1 (6 bases). CDR3 residues: CASTGQHNEKLFF. For the CDR3, the DNA is TGTGCCAGCACCGGACAGCATAATGAAAAACTGTTTTTT.